A single sample is the source of the 32 T cell receptor beta chains below, sequenced in a study of OX40 agonist ivuxolimab in advanced cancers. TCRdb keeps only in-frame clones here, not all; method: immunoSEQ multiplex PCR. Of fewer than 25,000 clones in the sample, around 79% were seen once. The source material was CD4+ or CD8+ T cells sorted from blood, sampled in a trial of the OX40 agonist ivuxolimab. Receptor source: an adult with an advanced solid tumor such as melanoma, head and neck, liver or kidney cancer.

This clone has only a few counts. The V gene is TRBV29-1, the J gene TRBJ2-1; a possible D gene is TRBD2 (7 bases). This CDR3 region has 14 residues. The V gene lost 7 bases and the J gene lost 7 bases, with 20 bases spanning the gap. Germline V gene data show CDR1 as SQVTM and CDR2 as ANQGSEA. CDR3 region: CSAFSGTRGNEQFF. Here the CDR3 DNA reads TGCAGCGCCTTCAGCGGGACGAGGGGGAATGAGCAGTTCTTC.

This clone is medium-sized. V and J are TRBV5-4 and TRBJ2-1; D assignment may be TRBD1 or TRBD2 (5 bases each). CDR3 length: 16 residues. Per the germline V gene, CDR1 is SGHNT and CDR2 is YYREEE (reference sequence). V lost 4 bases to trimming and J lost 6 bases, with 20 bases between them. The CDR3 loop is CASSRPGASKGNEQFF. The CDR3 DNA reads as TGTGCCAGCAGCCGCCCCGGGGCTAGCAAGGGCAATGAGCAGTTCTTC.

The gene calls are TRBV27 and TRBJ2-2, with TRBD1 matching 8 bases. This CDR3 region has 15 residues. J gave up 6 bases and V 3 bases, and 6 bases lay outside the gene matches. Germline CDR1 is MNHEY and CDR2 is SMNVEV (reference sequence). The CDR3, as DNA: TGTGCCAGCAGTTTCTCAGGGGGCGCGGCCGGGGAGCTGTTTTTT. It translates to CASSFSGGAAGELFF.

As concerns this clone: A read error may produce the germline difference seen at one junction end. The chain links TRBV5-4 to TRBJ1-3; 7 bases map to TRBD1. Germline CDR1 is SGHNT and CDR2 is YYREEE (reference sequence). CDR3 length: 18 residues. CDR3 sequence reads: CASSQGRTGTASGNTIYF. The CDR3 nucleotides are TGCGCCAGCAGCCAAGGACGTACAGGGACAGCCTCTGGAAACACCATATATTTT.

There are a few counts of this clone. This chain joins TRBV4-3 and TRBJ1-4, with a tentative D call TRBD1 (6 bases). The CDR3 length is 16 residues. From germline, CDR1 is LGHNA and CDR2 YSLEER. The germline V and J ends were trimmed by 0 bases and 7 bases, with 15 bases remaining between them. The CDR3, as DNA: TGCGCCAGCAGCCAAGATTCGGGGGGCTTTGGTGAAAAACTGTTTTTT. Translating it yields CASSQDSGGFGEKLFF.

The CDR3: CASNSMGQGNEKLFF. In DNA form, the CDR3 reads TGTGCCAGCAACTCAATGGGACAGGGAAATGAAAAACTGTTTTTT. V usage is TRBV7-9 and J usage is TRBJ1-4; 9 bases line up with TRBD1. Germline V gene data show CDR1 as SEHNR and CDR2 as FQNEAQ (reference sequence). J lost 5 bases, V lost 7 bases, and 8 bases had no gene match. This CDR3 has 15 residues.

J is TRBJ2-1 and V is TRBV9; 10 nucleotides agree with TRBD2. The V segment lost 2 bases and the J segment 5 bases; nucleotides outside the gene matches: 7. Germline values: CDR1 SGDLS, CDR2 YYNGEE. The CDR3 runs to 16 residues. CDR3 sequence: CASSVGSGRPNNEQFF. The CDR3 DNA follows: TGTGCCAGCAGCGTTGGTAGCGGGAGGCCCAACAATGAGCAGTTCTTC.

The CDR3 loop is CASSLTGSEQYF. Here the CDR3 DNA reads TGTGCCAGCAGCCTGACAGGGTCCGAGCAGTACTTC. This sequence joins TRBV27 and TRBJ2-7, with 7 bases aligning to TRBD1. The ends lost 6 bases at V and 6 bases at J; junction bases unmatched: 5. The CDR3 is 12 residues long. From germline, CDR1 is MNHEY and CDR2 SMNVEV (reference sequence).

The gene calls are TRBV9 and TRBJ2-6, with D possibly TRBD1 on 6 matching bases. The germline V and J ends were trimmed by 3 bases and 0 bases, with 10 bases remaining between them. Per germline, CDR1 SGDLS and CDR2 YYNGEE. The CDR3 consists of 16 residues. CDR3 in DNA: TGTGCCAGCAGCGCAGGACAGCTCTCTGGGGCCAACGTCCTGACTTTC. Protein sequence: CASSAGQLSGANVLTF.

The chain links TRBV5-1 to TRBJ2-3; 11 nucleotides match TRBD2. Germline CDR1 reads SGHRS; CDR2 reads YFSETQ. J lost 2 bases, V lost 0 bases, and 5 bases had no gene match. The CDR3 contains 17 residues. CDR3 region: CASSLGLAGSSTDTQYF. CDR3 nucleotides: TGCGCCAGCAGCTTGGGACTAGCGGGGTCCTCCACAGATACGCAGTATTTT.

This clone was recorded a few times. V usage is TRBV5-4 and J usage is TRBJ2-1; D is unresolved. The V gene's germline CDR1 is SGHNT and CDR2 YYREEE (reference sequence). V lost 4 bases to trimming and J lost 5 bases, with 13 bases between them. This CDR3 has 14 residues. The CDR3 DNA sequence: TGTGCCAGCAGCCCCGTTGTCGGGCACAATGAGCAGTTCTTC. Translated, it gives CASSPVVGHNEQFF.

With respect to this clone: This sample also contains other DNA sequences that code for the same CDR3. The chain carries TRBV5-4 and TRBJ2-7; 7 nucleotides match TRBD1. CDR1 is SGHNT, CDR2 YYREEE, per germline (reference sequence). This CDR3 has 14 residues. J lost 4 bases, V lost 0 bases, and 4 bases had no gene match. The CDR3 DNA is TGTGCCAGCAGCTTGGGACAGGGCGCTTACGAGCAGTACTTC. Its protein product is CASSLGQGAYEQYF. The full variable domain, rest sourced from reference TRBV5-4 and TRBJ2-7, is ETGVTQSPTHLIKTRGQQVTLRCSSQSGHNTVSWYQQALGQGPQFIFQYYREEENGRGNFPPRFSGLQFPNYSSELNVNALELDDSALYLCASSLGQGAYEQYFGPGTRLTVT.

The V call is TRBV4-3, the J call TRBJ2-7; TRBD2 might be the D (6 bases). V was pared by 2 bases and J by 2 bases, with 16 bases between. The CDR3 has 16 residues. Germline V lookup: CDR1 LGHNA, CDR2 YSLEER. CDR3 bases: TGCGCCAGCAGCCAAACCATTGGAGGGGCCACCTACGAGCAGTACTTC. Translating gives CASSQTIGGATYEQYF.

The CDR3: CASRTGGNLAQYF. The CDR3 region has the DNA TGTGCCAGTAGGACAGGGGGCAATCTCGCCCAGTACTTC. The chain uses TRBV27 and TRBJ2-5; 11 bases are a match to TRBD1. CDR1 is MNHEY and CDR2 is SMNVEV in the germline V gene (reference sequence). CDR3 length: 13 residues. V shed 9 bases, J shed 9 bases, and the junction held 9 bases outside the gene matches.

The chain couples TRBV5-6 to TRBJ1-4; a weak D match, TRBD1 (6 bases). The V and J ends lost 1 base and 8 bases respectively, with 15 bases between them. The CDR3 sequence is 15 residues long. Germline CDR1 and CDR2: SGHDT and YYEEEE. The DNA of the CDR3 is TGTGCCAGCAGCTTGACAGGGACGGCCGGGGAAAAACTGTTTTTT. Translating it yields CASSLTGTAGEKLFF.

The V gene is TRBV7-2, the J gene TRBJ2-7, with 9 bases aligning to TRBD2. V shed 5 bases and J 6 bases; nucleotides not matched to a gene: 11. The germline V gene has CDR1 SGHTA and CDR2 FQGNSA. The CDR3 is made up of 15 amino acids. CDR3 sequence (DNA): TGTGCCAGCAGCCAGACTAGCGGCCGCTTGGGCGAGCAGTACTTC. It yields the protein CASSQTSGRLGEQYF.

CDR3 nucleotides: TGCGCCAGCAGCCCCTCTGACCAAGAGACCCAGTACTTC. Translation: CASSPSDQETQYF. The V call is TRBV5-1, the J call TRBJ2-5; D is undetermined. The germline V gene encodes CDR1 SGHRS and CDR2 YFSETQ. The CDR3 totals 13 residues. V was cut by 4 bases and J by 0 bases, with 7 bases left in between.

The chain recombines TRBV7-9 with TRBJ1-1, with 9 bases identical to TRBD1. The CDR3 is 14 amino acids. Germline V lookup: CDR1 SEHNR, CDR2 FQNEAQ (reference sequence). The trim removed 4 bases at V and 6 bases at J, leaving 6 bases unmatched. CDR3 in DNA: TGTGCCAGCAGCTGGGGACAGGGCCTCGCTGAAGCTTTCTTT. This encodes CASSWGQGLAEAFF.

V usage is TRBV4-3 and J usage is TRBJ1-6, with D tentatively TRBD1 (5 bases). The CDR3 is 17 amino acids. Trimming took off 0 bases at V and 7 bases at J, with 16 bases between the two ends. The germline V gene has CDR1 LGHNA and CDR2 YSLEER. The CDR3 is CASSQDEKGPGNSPLHF. The CDR3 bases are TGCGCCAGCAGCCAAGATGAAAAGGGGCCGGGGAATTCACCCCTCCACTTT.

The V and J genes are TRBV5-4 and TRBJ2-7, with a possible D match to TRBD1 (6 bases). Germline CDR1 reads SGHNT; CDR2 reads YYREEE (reference sequence). The CDR3 contains 14 residues. The V end was cut by 1 base, the J end by 2 bases, with 10 bases between. CDR3 bases: TGTGCCAGCAGCTTGTTGGACAGCACCTACGAGCAGTACTTC. It encodes CASSLLDSTYEQYF. Based on the CDR3 plus reference TRBV5-4 and TRBJ2-7, the full variable domain is ETGVTQSPTHLIKTRGQQVTLRCSSQSGHNTVSWYQQALGQGPQFIFQYYREEENGRGNFPPRFSGLQFPNYSSELNVNALELDDSALYLCASSLLDSTYEQYFGPGTRLTVT.

V is TRBV7-1 and J is TRBJ1-2, with D perhaps TRBD1 (6 bases). TRBV7-1 is an open reading frame, and its role is uncertain. The CDR3 is 15 amino acids. V lost 4 bases, J lost 4 bases, and 16 bases lay in between. The CDR3 bases are TGTGCCAGCAGCTTAATAGGGGGAGACGGCTATGGCTACACCTTC. This translates into CASSLIGGDGYGYTF.

This clone appeared a single time. CDR3 sequence: CASSQVAGGNEQFF. The CDR3 DNA reads TGCGCCAGCAGCCAAGTGGCGGGGGGCAATGAGCAGTTCTTC. The chain links TRBV4-3 to TRBJ2-1, with 8 nucleotides matching TRBD2. With 1 base clipped from V and 6 bases from J, the junction kept 2 bases outside the gene matches. Per germline, CDR1 LGHNA and CDR2 YSLEER. CDR3 length: 14 residues.

V usage is TRBV7-9 and J usage is TRBJ2-1, with D unclear. V dropped 1 base and J dropped 2 bases, with 9 bases sitting between them. CDR1 SEHNR and CDR2 FQNEAQ come from the germline V gene (reference sequence). The length of the CDR3 is 15 residues. The CDR3 nucleotides read TGTGCCAGCAGCTTAGGGGCTCCCGCCTACAATGAGCAGTTCTTC. It specifies CASSLGAPAYNEQFF.

This clone was picked up a small number of times. This chain links TRBV6-1 with TRBJ2-5; no clear D. Trimming left V 6 bases short and J 4 bases short, with 15 bases between. The CDR3 runs 14 residues. CDR1 and CDR2 (germline): MNHNS, SASEGT. The CDR3 loop is CASSPTASSETQYF. The CDR3 DNA reads TGTGCCAGCAGCCCTACCGCTAGTTCAGAGACCCAGTACTTC.

The chain links TRBV14 to TRBJ1-3; no firm D call. Germline V gene lookup returns CDR1 SGHDN and CDR2 FVKESK. The CDR3 covers 13 residues. V lost 4 bases and J lost 0, with 4 bases in between. The CDR3 region has the DNA TGTGCCAGCAGCCCAACCTCTGGAAACACCATATATTTT. Translation gives CASSPTSGNTIYF.

V and J are TRBV7-9 and TRBJ2-7; tentative D call: TRBD1 (5 bases). Trimming took 4 bases from V and 2 from J, leaving 18 bases between them. CDR3 length equals 16 residues. Germline values: CDR1 SEHNR, CDR2 FQNEAQ (reference sequence). CDR3 in amino acids: CASSSSERWGPYEQYF. The DNA of the CDR3 is TGTGCCAGCAGCTCATCTGAGCGCTGGGGCCCCTACGAGCAGTACTTC.

The chain couples TRBV11-3 to TRBJ1-2; D uncertain. V was pared by 0 bases and J by 4 bases, with 9 bases between. This CDR3 is 14 amino acids long. Germline CDR1 is SGHNT and CDR2 is YENEEA. CDR3 in DNA: TGTGCCAGCAGCTTAGACGTGGCGGTCTATGGCTACACCTTC. Amino acids: CASSLDVAVYGYTF.

The chain employs TRBV7-2 and TRBJ2-1; 11 bases line up with TRBD2. The germline gives CDR1 SGHTA, CDR2 FQGNSA. The CDR3 is made up of 15 amino acids. The trim removed 5 bases at V and 6 bases at J, leaving 6 bases unmatched. The CDR3 nucleotides are TGTGCCAGCAGCGTACTAGCGGGAGATCTCAATGAGCAGTTCTTC. The encoded protein is CASSVLAGDLNEQFF.

This clone showed up just once. Other DNA sequences in the same sample also yield this CDR3. The DNA for the CDR3 is TGTGCCAGCAGTTTTCGGGACTATTCACCCCTCCACTTT. Amino acids: CASSFRDYSPLHF. The gene calls are TRBV27 and TRBJ1-6, with D perhaps TRBD1 (5 bases). Germline V lookup: CDR1 MNHEY, CDR2 SMNVEV (reference sequence). The CDR3 has 13 residues. Trimming shortened V by 3 bases and J by 8 bases, and 8 bases separated the two germline ends.

The rearrangement uses TRBV21-1 and TRBJ1-1; the D segment call TRBD1 is taken from the table without a DNA check. TRBV21-1 corresponds to a pseudogene. This CDR3 has 19 amino acids. CDR3 residues: CASSKPEGKTGIMNTEAFF. The CDR3, as DNA: TGTGCCAGCAGCAAACCGGAAGGGAAGACAGGGATCATGAACACTGAAGCTTTCTTT.

V is TRBV5-1 and J is TRBJ1-5; D might be TRBD1 (5 bases). Germline loops: CDR1 SGHRS, CDR2 YFSETQ. The CDR3 covers 15 residues. Trimming shortened V by 0 bases and J by 2 bases, and 9 bases separated the two germline ends. CDR3 coding DNA: TGCGCCAGCAGCTTGGGTGGGGACGGCAATCAGCCCCAGCATTTT. This gives the protein CASSLGGDGNQPQHF.

J is TRBJ2-3 and V is TRBV4-3, with 12 positions matching TRBD2. Per germline, CDR1 LGHNA and CDR2 YSLEER. The V gene end was trimmed by 1 base and the J gene end by 4 bases; junction bases not matched to a gene: 3. The CDR3 consists of 16 residues. The CDR3 protein is CASSQGLAGGADTQYF. In DNA, the CDR3 is TGCGCCAGCAGCCAAGGCCTAGCGGGAGGGGCAGATACGCAGTATTTT.